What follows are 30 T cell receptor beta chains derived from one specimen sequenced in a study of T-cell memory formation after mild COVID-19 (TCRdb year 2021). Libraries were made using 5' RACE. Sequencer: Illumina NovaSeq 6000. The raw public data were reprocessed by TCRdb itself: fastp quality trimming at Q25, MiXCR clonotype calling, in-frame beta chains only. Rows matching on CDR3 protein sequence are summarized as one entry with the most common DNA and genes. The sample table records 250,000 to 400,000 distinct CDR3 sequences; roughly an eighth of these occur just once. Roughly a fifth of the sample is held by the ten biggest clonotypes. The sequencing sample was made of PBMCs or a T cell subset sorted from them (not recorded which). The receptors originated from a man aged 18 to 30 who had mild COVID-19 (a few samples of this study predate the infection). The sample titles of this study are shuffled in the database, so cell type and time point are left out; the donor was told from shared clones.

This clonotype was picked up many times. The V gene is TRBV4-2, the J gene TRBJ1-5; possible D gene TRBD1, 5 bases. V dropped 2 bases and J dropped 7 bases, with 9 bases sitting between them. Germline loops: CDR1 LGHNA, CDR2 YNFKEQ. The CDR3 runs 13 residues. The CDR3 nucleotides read TGTGCCAGCAGCCAACAGGGAGGACAGCCCCAGCATTTT. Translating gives CASSQQGGQPQHF.

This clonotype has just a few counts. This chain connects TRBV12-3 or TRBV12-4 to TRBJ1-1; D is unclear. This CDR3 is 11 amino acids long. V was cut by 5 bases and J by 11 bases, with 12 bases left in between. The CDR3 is CASSLGGLAFF. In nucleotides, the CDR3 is TGTGCCAGCAGTCTGGGAGGTTTGGCTTTCTTT.

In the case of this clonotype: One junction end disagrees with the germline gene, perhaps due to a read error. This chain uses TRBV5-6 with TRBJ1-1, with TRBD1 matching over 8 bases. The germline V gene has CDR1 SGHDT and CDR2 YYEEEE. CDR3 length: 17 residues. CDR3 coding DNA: TGTGCCAGCAGCTCCCCCAGCGGCAGGGGGCCGTGGACTGGAGCTTTCTTT. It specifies CASSSPSGRGPWTGAFF.

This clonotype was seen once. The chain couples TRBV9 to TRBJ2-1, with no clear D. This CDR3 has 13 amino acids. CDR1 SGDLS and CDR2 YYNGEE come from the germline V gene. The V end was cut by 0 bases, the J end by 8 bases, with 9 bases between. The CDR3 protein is CASSVEHPHEQFF. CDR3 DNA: TGTGCCAGCAGCGTAGAACATCCCCATGAGCAGTTCTTC.

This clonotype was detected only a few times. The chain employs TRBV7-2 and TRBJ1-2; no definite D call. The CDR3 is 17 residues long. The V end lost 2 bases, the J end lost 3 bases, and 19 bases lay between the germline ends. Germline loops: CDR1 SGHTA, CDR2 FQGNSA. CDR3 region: CASSLPRIMNLDYGYTF. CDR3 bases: TGTGCCAGCAGCTTACCCCGAATCATGAATTTGGACTATGGCTACACCTTC.

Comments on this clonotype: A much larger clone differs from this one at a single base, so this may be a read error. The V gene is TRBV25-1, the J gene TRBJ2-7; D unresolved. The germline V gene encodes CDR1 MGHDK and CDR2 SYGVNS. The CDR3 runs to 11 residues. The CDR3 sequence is CASSVSHEQYF. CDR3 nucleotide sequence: TGTGCCAGCAGTGTCTCCCACGAGCAGTACTTC.

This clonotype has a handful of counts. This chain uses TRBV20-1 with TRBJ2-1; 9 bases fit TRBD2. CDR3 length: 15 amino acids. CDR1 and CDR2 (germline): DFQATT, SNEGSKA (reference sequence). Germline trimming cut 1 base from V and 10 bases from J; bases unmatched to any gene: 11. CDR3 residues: CSARANRRGGREQFF. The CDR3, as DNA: TGCAGTGCTAGAGCGAATAGGCGGGGGGGCCGGGAGCAGTTCTTC.

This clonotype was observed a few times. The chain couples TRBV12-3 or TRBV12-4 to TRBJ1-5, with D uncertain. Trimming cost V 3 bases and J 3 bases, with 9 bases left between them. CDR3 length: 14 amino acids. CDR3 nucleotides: TGTGCCAGCAGTTTTGAGGGAGACAATCAGCCCCAGCATTTT. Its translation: CASSFEGDNQPQHF.

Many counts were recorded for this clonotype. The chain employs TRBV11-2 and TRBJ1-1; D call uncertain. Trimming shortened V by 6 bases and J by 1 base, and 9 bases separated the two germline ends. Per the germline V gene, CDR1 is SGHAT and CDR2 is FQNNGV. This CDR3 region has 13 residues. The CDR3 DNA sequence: TGTGCCAGCAGACTCGCAGGGAACACTGAAGCTTTCTTT. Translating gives CASRLAGNTEAFF.

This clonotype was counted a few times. The CDR3 sequence is CSASRGESTDTQYF. CDR3 coding DNA: TGCAGTGCTAGTCGGGGGGAAAGCACAGATACGCAGTATTTT. The chain couples TRBV20-1 to TRBJ2-3, with TRBD2 identical over 7 bases. J gave up 0 bases and V 3 bases, and 3 bases lay outside the gene matches. In germline, CDR1 is DFQATT, CDR2 SNEGSKA (reference sequence). The CDR3 is 14 amino acids.

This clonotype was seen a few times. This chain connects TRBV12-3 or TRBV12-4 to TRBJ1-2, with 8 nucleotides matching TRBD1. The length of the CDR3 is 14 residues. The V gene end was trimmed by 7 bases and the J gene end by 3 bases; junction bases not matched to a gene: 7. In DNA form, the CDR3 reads TGTGCCAGCACCTTGACAGGGGCTCACTATGGCTACACCTTC. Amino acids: CASTLTGAHYGYTF.

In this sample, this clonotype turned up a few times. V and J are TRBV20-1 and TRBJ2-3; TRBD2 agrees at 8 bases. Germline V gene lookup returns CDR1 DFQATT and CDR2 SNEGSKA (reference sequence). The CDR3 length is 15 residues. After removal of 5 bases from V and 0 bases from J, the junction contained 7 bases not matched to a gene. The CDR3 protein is CSAGGSGGSTDTQYF. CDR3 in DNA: TGCAGTGCTGGGGGAAGCGGGGGAAGCACAGATACGCAGTATTTT.

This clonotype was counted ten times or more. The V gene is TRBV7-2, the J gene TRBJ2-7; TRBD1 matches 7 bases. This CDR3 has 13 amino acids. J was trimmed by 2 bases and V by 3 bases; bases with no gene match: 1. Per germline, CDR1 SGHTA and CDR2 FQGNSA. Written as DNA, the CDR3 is TGTGCCAGCAGCTTCGACAGGGCCTACGAGCAGTACGTC. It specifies CASSFDRAYEQYV.

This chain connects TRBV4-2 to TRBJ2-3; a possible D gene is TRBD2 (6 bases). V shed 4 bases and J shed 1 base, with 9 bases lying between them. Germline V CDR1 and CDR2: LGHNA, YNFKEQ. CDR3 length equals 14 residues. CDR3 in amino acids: CASSPWRGTDTQYF. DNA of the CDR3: TGTGCCAGCAGCCCCTGGAGGGGCACAGATACGCAGTATTTT.

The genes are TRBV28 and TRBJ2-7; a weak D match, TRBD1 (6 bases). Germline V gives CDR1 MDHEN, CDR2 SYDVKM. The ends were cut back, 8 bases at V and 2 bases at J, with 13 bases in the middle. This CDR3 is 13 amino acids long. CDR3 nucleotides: TGTGCCAGCGGGGCCGGGACACCCTACGAGCAGTACTTC. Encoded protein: CASGAGTPYEQYF.

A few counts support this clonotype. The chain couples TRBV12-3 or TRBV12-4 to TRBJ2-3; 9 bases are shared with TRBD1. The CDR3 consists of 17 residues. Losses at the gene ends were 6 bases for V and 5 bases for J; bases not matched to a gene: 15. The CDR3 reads CASRQNPGQGVGDTQYF. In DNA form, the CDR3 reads TGTGCCAGCAGACAAAACCCGGGACAGGGTGTGGGAGATACGCAGTATTTT.

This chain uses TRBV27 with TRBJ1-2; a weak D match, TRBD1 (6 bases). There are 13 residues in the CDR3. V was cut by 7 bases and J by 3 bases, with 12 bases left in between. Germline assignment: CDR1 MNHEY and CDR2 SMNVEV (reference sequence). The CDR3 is CASKGGRDYGYTF. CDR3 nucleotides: TGTGCCAGCAAAGGGGGGAGAGACTATGGCTACACCTTC.

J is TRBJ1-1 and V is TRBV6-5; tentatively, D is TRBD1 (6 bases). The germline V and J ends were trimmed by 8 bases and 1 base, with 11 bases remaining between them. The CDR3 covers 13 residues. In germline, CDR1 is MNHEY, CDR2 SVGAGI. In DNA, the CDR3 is TGTGCCAGCGGACTCAGGGGGAACACTGAAGCTTTCTTT. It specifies CASGLRGNTEAFF.

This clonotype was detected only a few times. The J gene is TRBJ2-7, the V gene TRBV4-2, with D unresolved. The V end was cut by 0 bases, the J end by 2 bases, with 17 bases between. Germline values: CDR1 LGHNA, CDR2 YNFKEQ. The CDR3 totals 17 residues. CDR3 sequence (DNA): TGTGCCAGCAGCCAAGATCCGGCTGGCAGGAGAACCTACGAGCAGTACTTC. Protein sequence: CASSQDPAGRRTYEQYF.

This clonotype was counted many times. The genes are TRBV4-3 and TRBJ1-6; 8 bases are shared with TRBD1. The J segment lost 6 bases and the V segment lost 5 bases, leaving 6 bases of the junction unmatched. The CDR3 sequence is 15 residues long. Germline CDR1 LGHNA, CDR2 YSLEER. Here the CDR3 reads CASSYGQGTNSPLHF. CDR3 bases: TGCGCCAGCAGCTACGGACAGGGAACTAATTCACCCCTCCACTTT.

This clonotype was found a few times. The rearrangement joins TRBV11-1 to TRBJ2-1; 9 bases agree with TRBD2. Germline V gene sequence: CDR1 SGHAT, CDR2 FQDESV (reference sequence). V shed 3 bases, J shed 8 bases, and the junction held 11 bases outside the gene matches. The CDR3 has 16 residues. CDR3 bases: TGTGCCAGCAGCTTGCTACGCGGGGGGGCCCCCCATGAGCAGTTCTTC. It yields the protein CASSLLRGGAPHEQFF.

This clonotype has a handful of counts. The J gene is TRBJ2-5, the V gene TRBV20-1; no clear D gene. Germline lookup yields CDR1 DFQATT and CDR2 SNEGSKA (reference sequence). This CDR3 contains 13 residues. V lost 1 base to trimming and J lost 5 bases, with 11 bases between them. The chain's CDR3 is CSARVLASETQYF. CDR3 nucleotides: TGCAGTGCTAGAGTCCTTGCCAGCGAGACCCAGTACTTC.

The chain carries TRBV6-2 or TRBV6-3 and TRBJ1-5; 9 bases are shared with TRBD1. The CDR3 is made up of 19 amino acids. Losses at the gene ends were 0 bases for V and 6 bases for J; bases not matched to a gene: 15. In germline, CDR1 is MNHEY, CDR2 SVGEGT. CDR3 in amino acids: CASSYSRTGQGVAGQPQHF. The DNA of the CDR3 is TGTGCCAGCAGTTACTCGAGGACGGGACAGGGTGTGGCGGGTCAGCCCCAGCATTTT.

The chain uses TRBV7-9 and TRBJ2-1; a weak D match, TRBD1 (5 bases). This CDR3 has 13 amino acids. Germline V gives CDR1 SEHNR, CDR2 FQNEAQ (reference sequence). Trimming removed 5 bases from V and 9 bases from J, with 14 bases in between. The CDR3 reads CASSPDIKGEQFF. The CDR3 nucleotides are TGTGCCAGCAGCCCGGACATTAAGGGTGAGCAGTTCTTC.

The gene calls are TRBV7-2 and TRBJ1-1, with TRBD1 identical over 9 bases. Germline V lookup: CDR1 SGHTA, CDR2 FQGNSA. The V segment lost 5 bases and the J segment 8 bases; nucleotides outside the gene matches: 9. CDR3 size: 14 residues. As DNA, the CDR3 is TGTGCCAGCAGCCGCCTCGGACAGGGGATGGAAGCTTTCTTT. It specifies CASSRLGQGMEAFF. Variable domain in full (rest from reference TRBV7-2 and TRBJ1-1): GAGVSQSPSNKVTEKGKDVELRCDPISGHTALYWYRQSLGQGLEFLIYFQGNSAPDKSGLPSDRFSAERTGGSVSTLTIQRTQQEDSAVYLCASSRLGQGMEAFFGQGTRLTVV.

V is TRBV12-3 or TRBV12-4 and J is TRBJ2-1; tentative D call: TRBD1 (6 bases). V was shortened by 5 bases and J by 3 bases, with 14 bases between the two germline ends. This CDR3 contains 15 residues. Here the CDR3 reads CASSPSTGSYNEQFF. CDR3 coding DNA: TGTGCCAGCAGTCCATCCACAGGGAGCTACAATGAGCAGTTCTTC.

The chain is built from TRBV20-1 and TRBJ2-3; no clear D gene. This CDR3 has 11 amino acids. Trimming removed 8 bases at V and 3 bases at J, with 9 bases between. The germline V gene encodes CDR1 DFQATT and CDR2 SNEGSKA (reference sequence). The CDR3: CSPSRTDTQYF. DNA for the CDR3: TGCAGTCCATCCCGTACAGATACGCAGTATTTT.

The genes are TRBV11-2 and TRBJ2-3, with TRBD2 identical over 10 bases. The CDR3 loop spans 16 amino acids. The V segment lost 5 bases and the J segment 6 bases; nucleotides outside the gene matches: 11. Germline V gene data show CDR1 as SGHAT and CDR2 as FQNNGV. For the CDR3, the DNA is TGTGCCAGCAGCGCCCTACTAGCGGGGCGTCTCGATACGCAGTATTTT. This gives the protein CASSALLAGRLDTQYF.

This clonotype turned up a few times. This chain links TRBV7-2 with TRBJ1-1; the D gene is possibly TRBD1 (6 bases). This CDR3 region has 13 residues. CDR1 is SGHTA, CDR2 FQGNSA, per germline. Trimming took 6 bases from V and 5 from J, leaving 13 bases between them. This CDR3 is CASSTTGSTEAFF. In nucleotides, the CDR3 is TGTGCCAGCAGTACCACAGGGAGTACTGAAGCTTTCTTT.

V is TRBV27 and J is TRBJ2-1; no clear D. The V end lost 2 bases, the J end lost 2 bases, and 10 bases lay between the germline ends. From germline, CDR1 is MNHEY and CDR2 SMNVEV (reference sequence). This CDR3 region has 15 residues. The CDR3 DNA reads TGTGCCAGCAGTTTAGGGTCCCTCCCCTACAATGAGCAGTTCTTC. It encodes CASSLGSLPYNEQFF.